One sample yielded the 23 T cell receptor beta chains listed below, sequenced in a study of blood T cell repertoires in COVID-19. The protocol was immunoSEQ multiplex PCR, while the TCRdb copy is restricted to in-frame clones and leaves out a portion. The sample contains about 220,000 clones, about 79% of which appear only once. The sequencing input was peripheral blood. All receptors come from a man aged 50-60 years with active or convalescent COVID-19.

The rearrangement uses TRBV5-4 and TRBJ1-1; TRBD1 matches at 7 bases. Trimming cost V 4 bases and J 3 bases; bases outside gene matches: 9. Germline CDR1 is SGHNT and CDR2 is YYREEE (reference sequence). There are 15 residues in the CDR3. CDR3 loop: CASSRPTGSDTEAFF. CDR3 nucleotide sequence: TGTGCCAGCAGCCGCCCGACAGGGTCGGACACTGAAGCTTTCTTT.

This clone was seen once. The rearrangement joins TRBV27 to TRBJ2-3, with D maybe TRBD1 (5 bases). The CDR3 has 16 residues. CDR1 MNHEY and CDR2 SMNVEV come from the germline V gene (reference sequence). Trimming took 6 bases from V and 0 from J, leaving 16 bases between them. The CDR3 loop is CASSPPTDFSTDTQYF. Written as DNA, the CDR3 is TGTGCCAGCAGCCCACCGACAGACTTTAGCACAGATACGCAGTATTTT.

The J gene is TRBJ2-7, the V gene TRBV28, with D possibly TRBD2 on 5 matching bases. The V gene's germline CDR1 is MDHEN and CDR2 SYDVKM. V lost 3 bases to trimming and J lost 7 bases, with 16 bases between them. This CDR3 is built from 14 residues. The CDR3 region has the DNA TGTGCCAGCAGTTTGGGCCCATATACGGGGGAGCAGTACTTC. This encodes CASSLGPYTGEQYF.

The rearrangement joins TRBV10-2 to TRBJ2-1; no firm D call. CDR1 is WSHSY and CDR2 is SAAADI in the germline V gene. The length of the CDR3 is 11 residues. The V end was cut by 6 bases, the J end by 4 bases, with 4 bases between. CDR3 loop: CASSLYNEQFF. The CDR3 coding sequence is TGCGCCAGCAGCTTGTACAATGAGCAGTTCTTC.

This clone was counted a single time. V gene TRBV24-1 combines with J gene TRBJ2-3; 8 bases match TRBD2. The CDR3 is 15 residues long. V was clipped by 3 bases and J by 6 bases; unmatched bases: 7. Germline V gene sequence: CDR1 KGHDR, CDR2 SFDVKD. The CDR3 loop is CATSDPGTSGDTQYF. The CDR3 DNA sequence: TGTGCCACCAGTGATCCCGGGACTAGTGGCGATACGCAGTATTTT.

The V gene is TRBV28, the J gene TRBJ1-6; TRBD1 might be the D (5 bases). Germline V gives CDR1 MDHEN, CDR2 SYDVKM. Trimming shortened V by 5 bases and J by 8 bases, and 13 bases separated the two germline ends. This CDR3 is 14 amino acids long. CDR3 region: CASSPRDWYSPLHF. The CDR3 DNA is TGTGCCAGCAGTCCCAGGGATTGGTATTCACCCCTCCACTTT.

This sequence joins TRBV27 and TRBJ2-1, with 10 nucleotides matching TRBD2. This CDR3 has 17 amino acids. The germline V gene encodes CDR1 MNHEY and CDR2 SMNVEV (reference sequence). The junction had 16 bases not matched to a gene; V was cut back by 5 bases and J by 9 bases. CDR3 amino acids: CASSLIAGGYHGGEQFF. CDR3 coding DNA: TGTGCCAGCAGTCTAATAGCGGGGGGATACCATGGTGGTGAGCAGTTCTTC.

The genes are TRBV6-6 and TRBJ2-6, with D maybe TRBD2 (5 bases). V lost 4 bases and J lost 1, with 8 bases in between. Germline values: CDR1 MNHNY, CDR2 SVGAGI (reference sequence). The CDR3 length is 15 residues. As DNA, the CDR3 is TGTGCCAGCAGTTTCGAGGGATCTGGGGCCAACGTCCTGACTTTC. Its protein product is CASSFEGSGANVLTF.

This chain uses TRBV15 with TRBJ2-7; the D gene is possibly TRBD2 (5 bases). From germline, CDR1 is LNHNV and CDR2 YYDKDF (reference sequence). V lost 0 bases, J lost 1 base, and 10 bases lay in between. The CDR3 has 15 residues. This CDR3 is CATSRDNGGSYEQYF. Written as DNA, the CDR3 is TGTGCCACCAGCAGAGATAATGGCGGGTCCTACGAGCAGTACTTC.

This chain uses TRBV5-1 with TRBJ1-1; perhaps TRBD1 as D (5 bases). Germline loops: CDR1 SGHRS, CDR2 YFSETQ. The CDR3 has 14 amino acids. The V gene lost 5 bases and the J gene lost 11 bases, with 22 bases spanning the gap. CDR3 sequence (DNA): TGCGCCAGCAGTCTGGTGGGGCAACCCGGCGACGCTTTCTTT. Amino acids: CASSLVGQPGDAFF.

The genes are TRBV18 and TRBJ2-7, with a weak D call TRBD1 (5 bases). Trimming removed 2 bases at V and 2 bases at J, with 13 bases between. The CDR3 sequence is 15 residues long. Germline CDR1 reads KGHSH; CDR2 reads LQKENI. The CDR3 DNA reads as TGTGCCAGCTCACCATTGAGACAGAGTCCCTACGAGCAGTACTTC. Its protein is CASSPLRQSPYEQYF. Full variable domain (outside the CDR3, taken from reference TRBV18 and TRBJ2-7): NAGVMQNPRHLVRRRGQEARLRCSPMKGHSHVYWYRQLPEEGLKFMVYLQKENIIDESGMPKERFSAEFPKEGPSILRIQQVVRGDSAAYFCASSPLRQSPYEQYFGPGTRLTVT.

This chain links TRBV7-2 with TRBJ2-3; D not certain. CDR1 and CDR2 from the germline V gene are SGHTA and FQGNSA. The ends were cut back, 5 bases at V and 6 bases at J, with 9 bases in the middle. The CDR3 covers 12 residues. CDR3 loop: CASSPLLDTQYF. The CDR3 coding sequence is TGTGCCAGCAGCCCCCTCCTGGATACGCAGTATTTT.

DNA of the CDR3: TGCGCCAGCAACCAACAGGGGCTGAGCAATCAGCCCCAGCATTTT. Its translation is CASNQQGLSNQPQHF. This chain links TRBV23-1 with TRBJ1-5, with 7 bases that match TRBD1. TRBV23-1 is an ORF for which the function is uncertain. The junction had 7 bases not matched to a gene; V was cut back by 7 bases and J by 1 base. The CDR3 is 15 amino acids.

The genes are TRBV7-6 and TRBJ2-5, with D perhaps TRBD1 (5 bases). The length of the CDR3 is 13 residues. Germline CDR1 is SGHVS and CDR2 is FNYEAQ. V shed 5 bases and J shed 5 bases, with 12 bases lying between them. The CDR3 reads CASSAGPGETQYF. The CDR3 bases are TGTGCCAGCAGCGCCGGACCAGGGGAGACCCAGTACTTC. Complete variable domain (other parts from reference TRBV7-6 and TRBJ2-5): GAGVSQSPRYKVTKRGQDVALRCDPISGHVSLYWYRQALGQGPEFLTYFNYEAQQDKSGLPNDRFSAERPEGSISTLTIQRTEQRDSAMYRCASSAGPGETQYFGPGTRLLVL.

V and J are TRBV6-2 or TRBV6-3 and TRBJ1-2; the match to TRBD1 covers 7 bases. Germline CDR1 reads MNHEY; CDR2 reads SVGEGT. V lost 0 bases, J lost 4 bases, and 5 bases stayed unmatched. The CDR3 is made up of 15 amino acids. The CDR3 reads CASSYSTGFGYGYTF. In nucleotides, the CDR3 is TGTGCCAGCAGTTACTCGACAGGGTTTGGCTATGGCTACACCTTC.

The chain carries TRBV2 and TRBJ2-2; D is ambiguous. V lost 7 bases and J lost 5, with 11 bases in between. CDR1 and CDR2 from the germline V gene are SNHLY and FYNNEI. The CDR3 is 13 amino acids. CDR3 coding DNA: TGTGCCAGCATTTTTCAGCGTACCGGGGAGCTGTTTTTT. The encoded protein is CASIFQRTGELFF.

The rearrangement uses TRBV19 and TRBJ1-6; the match to TRBD1 covers 8 bases. CDR3 size: 14 residues. J lost 7 bases, V lost 7 bases, and 6 bases had no gene match. Per the germline V gene, CDR1 is LNHDA and CDR2 is SQIVND (reference sequence). CDR3 DNA sequence: TGTGCCAGTAATGGACAGGGAATAAATTCACCCCTCCACTTT. Translated: CASNGQGINSPLHF.

The chain couples TRBV11-2 to TRBJ2-7, with D tentatively TRBD2 (6 bases). This CDR3 is 14 amino acids long. The germline V gene encodes CDR1 SGHAT and CDR2 FQNNGV. V was pared by 3 bases and J by 0 bases, with 9 bases between. The CDR3 here is CASSFFGSSYEQYF. As DNA, the CDR3 is TGTGCCAGCAGCTTTTTCGGGAGCTCCTACGAGCAGTACTTC. The variable domain in full, with the rest retrieved from reference TRBV11-2 and TRBJ2-7, is EAGVAQSPRYKIIEKRQSVAFWCNPISGHATLYWYQQILGQGPKLLIQFQNNGVVDDSQLPKDRFSAERLKGVDSTLKIQPAKLEDSAVYLCASSFFGSSYEQYFGPGTRLTVT.

In its sample, this clone was seen a few times. The rearrangement uses TRBV18 and TRBJ1-4; no firm D call. Trimming removed 4 bases at V and 4 bases at J, with 7 bases between. The CDR3 totals 13 residues. The germline gives CDR1 KGHSH, CDR2 LQKENI. CDR3 protein: CASSRQDNEKLFF. For the CDR3, the DNA is TGTGCCAGCTCACGGCAGGATAATGAAAAACTGTTTTTT.

This chain joins TRBV2 and TRBJ2-5; 7 nucleotides match TRBD2. CDR1 is SNHLY and CDR2 is FYNNEI in the germline V gene. J lost 4 bases, V lost 5 bases, and 7 bases had no gene match. The CDR3 has 14 amino acids. The CDR3 sequence is CASSNGLEVETQYF. As DNA, the CDR3 is TGTGCCAGCAGTAACGGACTAGAGGTAGAGACCCAGTACTTC. Complete variable domain (other parts from reference TRBV2 and TRBJ2-5): EPEVTQTPSHQVTQMGQEVILRCVPISNHLYFYWYRQILGQKVEFLVSFYNNEISEKSEIFDDQFSVERPDGSNFTLKIRSTKLEDSAMYFCASSNGLEVETQYFGPGTRLLVL.

V usage is TRBV7-9 and J usage is TRBJ2-7, with D possibly TRBD1 on 6 matching bases. Germline values: CDR1 SEHNR, CDR2 FQNEAQ (reference sequence). The V and J ends lost 5 bases and 2 bases respectively, with 19 bases between them. The CDR3 is 16 residues long. Written as DNA, the CDR3 is TGTGCCAGCAGCCACCCGAGGGCAGGGGCAACCTACGAGCAGTACTTC. Its translation is CASSHPRAGATYEQYF.

The V gene is TRBV5-6, the J gene TRBJ2-2; a possible D gene is TRBD1 (5 bases). The CDR3 sequence is 17 residues long. The germline V gene encodes CDR1 SGHDT and CDR2 YYEEEE. V was clipped by 1 base and J by 0 bases, with 13 bases between them. CDR3 in DNA: TGTGCCAGCAGCTTGACAGGCTACCTTACGAACACCGGGGAGCTGTTTTTT. Translating gives CASSLTGYLTNTGELFF.

This clone was counted only a few times. The V and J genes are TRBV11-2 and TRBJ2-7, with a tentative D call TRBD2 (6 bases). CDR1 SGHAT and CDR2 FQNNGV come from the germline V gene. There are 12 residues in the CDR3. Trimming took 5 bases from V and 4 from J, leaving 9 bases between them. CDR3 DNA sequence: TGTGCCAGCAGCCAAGGGACTTACGAGCAGTACGTC. It yields the protein CASSQGTYEQYV.